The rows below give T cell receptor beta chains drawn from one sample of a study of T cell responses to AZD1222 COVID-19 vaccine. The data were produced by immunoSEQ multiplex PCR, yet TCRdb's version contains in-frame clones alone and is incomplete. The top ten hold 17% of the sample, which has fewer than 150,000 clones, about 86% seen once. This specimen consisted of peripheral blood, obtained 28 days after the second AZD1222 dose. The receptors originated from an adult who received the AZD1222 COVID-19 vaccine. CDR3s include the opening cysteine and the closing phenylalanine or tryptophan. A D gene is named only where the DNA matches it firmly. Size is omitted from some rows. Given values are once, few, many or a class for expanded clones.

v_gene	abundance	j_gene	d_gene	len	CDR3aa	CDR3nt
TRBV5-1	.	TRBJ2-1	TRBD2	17	CASSLPPAGGDYNEQFF	TGCGCCAGCAGCTTGCCGCCAGCGGGAGGTGACTACAATGAGCAGTTCTTC
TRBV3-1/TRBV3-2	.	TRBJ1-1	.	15	CASSLSVLSNTEAFF	TGTGCCAGCAGCCTCTCAGTCCTTTCGAACACTGAAGCTTTCTTT
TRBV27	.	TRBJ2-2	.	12	CASRGRGGELFF	TGTGCCAGCAGGGGGCGCGGCGGGGAGCTGTTTTTT
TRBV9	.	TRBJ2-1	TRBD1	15	CASSGGQGAGNEQFF	TGTGCCAGCAGCGGGGGACAGGGGGCTGGGAATGAGCAGTTCTTC
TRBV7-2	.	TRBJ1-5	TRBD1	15	CASSLQGSRDQPQHF	TGTGCCAGCAGCCTACAGGGGAGTAGAGATCAGCCCCAGCATTTT
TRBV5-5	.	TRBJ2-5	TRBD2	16	CASSPNYRGGRETQYF	TGTGCCAGCAGCCCAAATTACCGGGGGGGCCGAGAGACCCAGTACTTC
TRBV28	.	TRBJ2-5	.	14	CASSFAAGQETQYF	TGTGCCAGCAGTTTTGCGGCAGGCCAAGAGACCCAGTACTTC
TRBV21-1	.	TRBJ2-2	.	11	CASRLPGELFF	TGTGCCAGCAGATTACCCGGGGAGCTGTTTTTT
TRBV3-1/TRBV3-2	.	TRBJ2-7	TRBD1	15	CASSQRDRGFNEQYF	TGTGCCAGCAGCCAACGGGACAGGGGTTTTAACGAGCAGTACTTC
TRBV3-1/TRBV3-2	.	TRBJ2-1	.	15	CASSFPDSSYNEQFF	TGTGCCAGCAGCTTCCCGGACAGTTCATACAATGAGCAGTTCTTC
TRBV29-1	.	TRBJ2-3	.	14	CSPRAGDNTDTQYF	TGCAGCCCGAGGGCAGGGGACAACACAGATACGCAGTATTTT
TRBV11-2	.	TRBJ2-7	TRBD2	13	CASSWEGGGEQYF	TGTGCCAGCAGCTGGGAGGGAGGCGGTGAGCAGTACTTC
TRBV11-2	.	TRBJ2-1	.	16	CASSLAIASSYNEQFF	TGTGCCAGCAGCTTAGCTATAGCGTCCTCCTACAATGAGCAGTTCTTC
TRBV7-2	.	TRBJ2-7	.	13	CASSLEPAAEQYF	TGTGCCAGCAGCTTAGAGCCAGCCGCAGAGCAGTACTTC
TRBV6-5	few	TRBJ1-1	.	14	CASSPSGRQAQAFF	TGTGCCAGCAGTCCTTCGGGGAGACAAGCGCAGGCTTTCTTT
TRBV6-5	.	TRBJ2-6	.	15	CANSEGNSGANVLTF	TGTGCCAACTCGGAGGGAAACTCTGGGGCCAACGTCCTGACTTTC
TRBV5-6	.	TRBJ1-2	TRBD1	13	CASSLGGDYGYTF	TGTGCCAGCAGCTTAGGGGGCGACTATGGCTACACCTTC
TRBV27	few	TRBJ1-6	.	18	CASSLQGPSVLGNSPLHF	TGTGCCAGCAGTCTACAGGGCCCCTCTGTGCTAGGGAATTCACCCCTCCACTTT
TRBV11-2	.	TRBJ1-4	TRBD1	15	CASSQARGMSEKLFF	TGTGCCAGCAGCCAAGCCAGGGGGATGAGTGAAAAACTGTTTTTT
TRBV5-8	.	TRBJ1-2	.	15	CASSLAMGHLPGYTF	TGTGCCAGCAGCTTGGCCATGGGGCACCTCCCCGGCTACACCTTC
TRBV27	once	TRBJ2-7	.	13	CASSLSKTYEQYF	TGTGCCAGCAGTTTATCGAAGACCTACGAGCAGTACTTC
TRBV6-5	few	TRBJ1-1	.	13	CASSYSVNTEAFF	TGTGCCAGCAGTTACTCCGTGAACACTGAAGCTTTCTTT
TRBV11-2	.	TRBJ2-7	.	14	CASSLWRENYEQYF	TGTGCCAGCAGCTTATGGCGTGAGAATTACGAGCAGTACTTC
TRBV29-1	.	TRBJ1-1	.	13	CSVEVERGTEAFF	TGCAGCGTTGAAGTGGAGAGAGGCACTGAAGCTTTCTTT
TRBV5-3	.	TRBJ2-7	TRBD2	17	CARSWGEWLAGIYEQYF	TGTGCCAGAAGCTGGGGGGAGTGGCTAGCGGGGATCTACGAGCAGTACTTC
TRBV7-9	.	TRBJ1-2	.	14	CASSLGRGDYGYTF	TGTGCCAGCAGCTTAGGTCGGGGAGACTATGGCTACACCTTC
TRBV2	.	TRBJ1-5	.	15	CASSDRWTPAMTQHF	TGTGCCAGCAGTGATCGGTGGACACCAGCGATGACCCAGCATTTT
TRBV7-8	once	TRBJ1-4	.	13	CASRGAGDEKLFF	TGTGCCAGCCGCGGCGCGGGGGATGAAAAACTGTTTTTT
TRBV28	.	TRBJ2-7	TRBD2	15	CASSLPTSGIYEQYF	TGTGCCAGCAGTCTCCCGACTAGCGGGATCTACGAGCAGTACTTC
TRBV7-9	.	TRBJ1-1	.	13	CASDLTEELEAFF	TGTGCCAGCGATTTGACCGAGGAGCTTGAAGCTTTCTTT
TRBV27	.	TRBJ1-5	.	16	CASSLRGPYSNQPQHF	TGTGCCAGCAGTTTACGGGGACCTTATAGCAATCAGCCCCAGCATTTT
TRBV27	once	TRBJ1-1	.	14	CASSIKQGYTEAFF	TGTGCCAGCAGCATAAAACAGGGCTACACTGAAGCTTTCTTT
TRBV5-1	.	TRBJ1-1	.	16	CASRAGTHEGNTEAFF	TGCGCCAGCAGAGCCGGGACACATGAGGGGAACACTGAAGCTTTCTTT
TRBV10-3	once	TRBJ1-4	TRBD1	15	CAISESGQGNEKLFF	TGTGCCATCAGTGAGTCGGGACAGGGTAATGAAAAACTGTTTTTT
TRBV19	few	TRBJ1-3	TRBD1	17	CASSKGQELLSGNTIYF	TGTGCCAGTAGCAAAGGACAGGAGCTACTCTCTGGAAACACCATATATTTT
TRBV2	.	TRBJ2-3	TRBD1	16	CASSKDRGDSRGTQYF	TGTGCCAGCAGTAAGGACAGGGGCGATTCAAGGGGTACGCAGTATTTT